This TCR beta chain stems from a study of cytomegalovirus exposure and HLA in healthy donors. PCR amplification relied on 60 Vbeta primers (plus 13 Jbeta primers). Per the original methods: An analysis that came later counted 80 million or so unique TCR beta chains, 9 million to 12 million shared. Assay used: immunoSEQ multiplex PCR; TCRdb lists only in-frame clones, some missing. Clonal size and the V and J genes are those of that table, whereas D and trimming came from the DNA. This table holds about 140,000 clones, approximately 71% found once. This CDR3 comprises 16 residues. Trimming took off 0 bases at V and 3 bases at J, with 15 bases between the two ends. Germline-derived CDR1 and CDR2 are MNHEY and SVGAGI.

Sequenced sample: PBMCs. The sequence derives from a man between 25 and 39 years old in good health and CMV-seronegative. This chain links TRBV6-5 with TRBJ2-7, with D perhaps TRBD1 (5 bases). The CDR3 sequence is CASSYSSRAGYYEQYF. CDR3 DNA: TGTGCCAGCAGTTACTCATCACGGGCAGGGTACTACGAGCAGTACTTC.